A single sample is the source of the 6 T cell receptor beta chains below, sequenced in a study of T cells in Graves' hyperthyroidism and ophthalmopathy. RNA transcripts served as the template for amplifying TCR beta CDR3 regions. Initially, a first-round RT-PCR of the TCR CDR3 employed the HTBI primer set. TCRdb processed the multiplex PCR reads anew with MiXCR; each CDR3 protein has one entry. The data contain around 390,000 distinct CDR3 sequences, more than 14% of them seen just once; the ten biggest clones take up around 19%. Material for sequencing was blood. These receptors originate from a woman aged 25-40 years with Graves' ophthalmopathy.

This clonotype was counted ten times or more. CDR3 nucleotides: TGTGCCAGCAGCTTTTACACAGCTGAAGAGACCCAGTACTTC. It codes for CASSFYTAEETQYF. The chain has TRBV7-2 and TRBJ2-5; D is unresolved. CDR3 length equals 14 residues. CDR1 is SGHTA, CDR2 FQGNSA, per germline. The V and J ends lost 3 bases and 3 bases respectively, with 11 bases between them.

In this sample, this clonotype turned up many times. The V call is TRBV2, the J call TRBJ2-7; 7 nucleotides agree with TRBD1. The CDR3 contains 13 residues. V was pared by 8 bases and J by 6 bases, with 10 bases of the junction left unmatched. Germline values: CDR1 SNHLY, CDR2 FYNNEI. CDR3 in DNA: TGTGCCAGCCCCGGGACAGATCCTGGCGAGCAGTACTTC. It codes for CASPGTDPGEQYF. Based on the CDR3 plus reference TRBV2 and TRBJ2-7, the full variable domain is EPEVTQTPSHQVTQMGQEVILRCVPISNHLYFYWYRQILGQKVEFLVSFYNNEISEKSEIFDDQFSVERPDGSNFTLKIRSTKLEDSAMYFCASPGTDPGEQYFGPGTRLTVT.

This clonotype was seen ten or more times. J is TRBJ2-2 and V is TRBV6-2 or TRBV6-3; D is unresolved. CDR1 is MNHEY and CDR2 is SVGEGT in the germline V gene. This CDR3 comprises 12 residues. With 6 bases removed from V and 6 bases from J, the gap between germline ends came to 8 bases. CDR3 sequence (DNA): TGTGCCAGCAGCCCTAATGCCGGGGAGCTGTTTTTT. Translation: CASSPNAGELFF.

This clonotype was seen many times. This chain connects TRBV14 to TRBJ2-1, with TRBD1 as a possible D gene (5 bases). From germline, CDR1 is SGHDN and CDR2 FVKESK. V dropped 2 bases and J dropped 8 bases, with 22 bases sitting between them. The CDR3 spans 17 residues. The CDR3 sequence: CASSQWGGTTPVDEQFF. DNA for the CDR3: TGTGCCAGCAGCCAATGGGGCGGAACTACTCCTGTGGATGAGCAGTTCTTC.

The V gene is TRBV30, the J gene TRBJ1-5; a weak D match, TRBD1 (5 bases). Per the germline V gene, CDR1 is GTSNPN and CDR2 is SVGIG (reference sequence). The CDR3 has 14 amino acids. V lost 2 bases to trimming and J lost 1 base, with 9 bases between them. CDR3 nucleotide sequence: TGTGCCTGGAGTATCTCAGGGAGCAATCAGCCCCAGCATTTT. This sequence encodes CAWSISGSNQPQHF.

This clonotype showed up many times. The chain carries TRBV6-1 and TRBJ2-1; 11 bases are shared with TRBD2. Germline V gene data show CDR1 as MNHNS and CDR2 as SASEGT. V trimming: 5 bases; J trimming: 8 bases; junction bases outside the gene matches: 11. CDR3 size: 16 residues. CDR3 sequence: CASSPLAGGTWDEQFF. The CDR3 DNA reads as TGTGCCAGCAGTCCCCTAGCGGGGGGTACTTGGGATGAGCAGTTCTTC.